This T cell receptor beta chain was obtained from a study of a mutant IDH1 vaccine in newly diagnosed glioma. Study summary: The first vaccination came 4-6 weeks after radiotherapy alone, or with temozolomide cycles. Therapy received beforehand was radiotherapy, temozolomide, or both, with most patients given both. Sex distribution of treated patients was about 62% male and approximately 38% female; mean age was 40.4 years. Study conclusions and caveats: Pseudoprogression appears to have had no connection to changes in top peripheral T cell clonotypes.

Notes on this clone: No antigen is known for it.

The time point: week 11, during vaccination. The vaccine gave 300 ug of a 20-mer mutant IDH1 peptide subcutaneously per dose. Measured with immunoSEQ multiplex PCR; TCRdb has only the in-frame clones, and not every one. The sample yields 50,000 to 60,000 clones, about 91% seen once. Trimming removed 3 bases from V and 3 bases from J; junction bases left unmatched: 5. CDR1 is MDHEN, CDR2 SYDVKM, per germline. The CDR3 runs to 14 residues. The sequences come from PBMCs, collected from a glioma patient whose treatment included an IDH1 peptide vaccine. The chain links TRBV28 to TRBJ2-7; the match to TRBD2 covers 7 bases. The source of this sequence is a man aged 45 to 65 with glioma. Written as DNA, the CDR3 is TGTGCCAGCAGTTTCCCCGGGGACTACTACGAGCAGTACTTC. Its translation: CASSFPGDYYEQYF.